This TCR beta chain is drawn from a study of response to subunit inactivated influenza vaccine. This clonotype was recorded a few times. V lost 5 bases to trimming and J lost 4 bases; unmatched junction nucleotides: 7. This CDR3 is built from 16 residues. Per germline, CDR1 SGHTA and CDR2 FQGNSA. Each CDR3 protein is one row after TCRdb ran MiXCR on the RT-PCR reads. The data hold about 520,000 distinct CDR3 sequences, with approximately 7.3% observed a single time. The rearrangement joins TRBV7-2 to TRBJ2-7, with 14 bases fitting TRBD2. The source material was PBMCs from blood, sampled around 25 months after vaccination. The TCR comes from a man aged 50 to 69 who received an inactivated influenza vaccine. The chain's CDR3 is CASSLTSGRVGYEQYF. Here the CDR3 DNA reads TGTGCCAGCAGCCTGACTAGCGGGAGGGTTGGTTACGAGCAGTACTTC.